This TCR beta chain originates from a study of blood T cells in healthy people across ages. The people who gave samples were healthy Caucasians from Russia, aged about 6 to 100. Samples each had at least 6 micrograms of total RNA extracted. It was with a sample-barcoded 5' primer and a J-beta primer mix that a second PCR of roughly 7 to 12 cycles was run. A single record per CDR3 protein comes from TCRdb applying MiXCR to the 5' RACE reads. The sample contains about 540,000 distinct CDR3 sequences, 24% of which appear only once. CDR1 and CDR2 (germline): DFQATT, SNEGSKA (reference sequence). The CDR3 contains 13 residues. V shed 6 bases and J shed 3 bases, with 14 bases lying between them. The sample was also linked to a second study, of T cells of mothers and their children. That study adds: Unrelated mother-child pairs always had slightly, but never significantly, lower normalized overlap than related pairs.

Sequenced material: blood. This clonotype was sampled from a boy under 18 in good health. This chain joins TRBV20-1 and TRBJ2-5; D remains ambiguous. CDR3 residues: CSASPRPKETQYF. The CDR3 coding sequence is TGCAGTGCAAGCCCAAGACCCAAAGAGACCCAGTACTTC.